Listed below are T cell receptor beta chains from one sample, sequenced in a study of response to subunit inactivated influenza vaccine. Each CDR3 protein gets one entry after TCRdb re-called the RT-PCR reads with MiXCR. Counted here are 150,000 to 200,000 distinct CDR3 sequences, about a tenth occurring once; the ten biggest clones make up 9.5% to 15%. This sample comprised non-naive T cells sorted from PBMCs, obtained about 40 days after vaccination. These receptors came from a man aged 50 or older who received an inactivated influenza vaccine. The CDR3 runs from the conserved cysteine through the conserved F or W. D genes are given only for firm matches. Some rows have no size entry. The others give once, few or many, or a class for an expanded clone.

j_call,clone_size,v_call,d_call,cdr3_aa,cdr3_nt
TRBJ2-7,few,TRBV10-3,TRBD1,CAISVDRGLYEQYF,TGTGCCATCAGTGTTGACAGGGGGCTGTACGAGCAGTACTTC
TRBJ2-6,.,TRBV6-5,.,CASSYSPVRGSGANVLTF,TGTGCCAGCAGTTATTCTCCCGTACGGGGGTCTGGGGCCAACGTCCTGACTTTC
TRBJ2-1,many,TRBV15,.,CATRVGKTYNEQFF,TGTGCCACCAGGGTTGGGAAAACCTACAATGAGCAGTTCTTC
TRBJ1-2,many,TRBV11-2,.,CASSFVGRDYGYTF,TGTGCCAGCAGCTTTGTTGGGCGGGACTATGGCTACACCTTC
TRBJ2-1,many,TRBV20-1,TRBD1,CSAREAGGRNEQFF,TGCAGTGCTAGAGAGGCAGGGGGACGCAATGAGCAGTTCTTC
TRBJ2-1,.,TRBV6-2/TRBV6-3,.,CASSYLGQKQGNEQFF,TGTGCCAGCAGTTACCTAGGTCAGAAGCAAGGCAATGAGCAGTTCTTC
TRBJ1-5,many,TRBV12-3/TRBV12-4,.,CARWGALRREYSNQPQHF,TGTGCCAGGTGGGGGGCCCTCCGGCGGGAATATAGCAATCAGCCCCAGCATTTT
TRBJ1-4,few,TRBV6-5,.,CASSYEMGGRGEKLFF,TGTGCCAGCAGTTACGAGATGGGGGGCCGAGGGGAAAAACTGTTTTTT
TRBJ2-7,.,TRBV5-1,.,CASSLGLETRTPSSYEQYF,TGCGCCAGCAGCTTGGGTCTCGAGACGCGTACACCGAGCTCCTACGAGCAGTACTTC
TRBJ1-4,.,TRBV4-2,.,CASSPALPGANEKLFF,TGTGCCAGCAGCCCAGCGTTACCGGGAGCCAATGAAAAACTGTTTTTT
TRBJ2-7,many,TRBV18,TRBD1,CASSPRDRDYEQYF,TGTGCCAGCTCACCAAGAGACAGGGACTACGAGCAGTACTTC
TRBJ2-5,.,TRBV7-2,.,CASSPFTGETQYF,TGTGCCAGCAGCCCATTTACAGGGGAGACCCAGTACTTC
TRBJ2-1,.,TRBV4-1,TRBD2,CASSQAGGSYNEQFF,TGCGCCAGCAGCCAAGCGGGAGGCTCCTACAATGAGCAGTTCTTC
TRBJ2-7,few,TRBV24-1,.,CATSDRSRGGFYEQYF,TGTGCCACCAGTGACCGCAGCAGGGGAGGGTTCTACGAGCAGTACTTC
TRBJ1-1,few,TRBV2,.,CASSAANTEAFF,TGTGCCAGCAGTGCAGCGAACACTGAAGCTTTCTTT
TRBJ2-2,.,TRBV12-3/TRBV12-4,.,CASSLAGAGGELFF,TGTGCCAGCAGCCTCGCGGGGGCCGGCGGGGAGCTGTTTTTT
TRBJ2-7,many,TRBV6-6,.,CASSYGSLKFF,TGTGCCAGCAGTTACGGTTCTTTAAAGTTCTTC
TRBJ2-3,.,TRBV5-1,TRBD1,CASSVGQGRGDTQYF,TGCGCCAGCAGCGTGGGACAGGGGAGGGGAGATACGCAGTATTTT
TRBJ1-2,many,TRBV10-2,.,CATAGAGINYGYTF,TGCGCCACCGCGGGCGCGGGGATTAACTATGGCTACACCTTC
TRBJ1-1,many,TRBV20-1,.,CSAPKGGWDTEAFF,TGCAGTGCCCCCAAAGGGGGATGGGACACTGAAGCTTTCTTT
TRBJ1-1,many,TRBV11-2,.,CASSLRNTEAFF,TGTGCCAGCAGCTTACGAAACACTGAAGCTTTCTTT